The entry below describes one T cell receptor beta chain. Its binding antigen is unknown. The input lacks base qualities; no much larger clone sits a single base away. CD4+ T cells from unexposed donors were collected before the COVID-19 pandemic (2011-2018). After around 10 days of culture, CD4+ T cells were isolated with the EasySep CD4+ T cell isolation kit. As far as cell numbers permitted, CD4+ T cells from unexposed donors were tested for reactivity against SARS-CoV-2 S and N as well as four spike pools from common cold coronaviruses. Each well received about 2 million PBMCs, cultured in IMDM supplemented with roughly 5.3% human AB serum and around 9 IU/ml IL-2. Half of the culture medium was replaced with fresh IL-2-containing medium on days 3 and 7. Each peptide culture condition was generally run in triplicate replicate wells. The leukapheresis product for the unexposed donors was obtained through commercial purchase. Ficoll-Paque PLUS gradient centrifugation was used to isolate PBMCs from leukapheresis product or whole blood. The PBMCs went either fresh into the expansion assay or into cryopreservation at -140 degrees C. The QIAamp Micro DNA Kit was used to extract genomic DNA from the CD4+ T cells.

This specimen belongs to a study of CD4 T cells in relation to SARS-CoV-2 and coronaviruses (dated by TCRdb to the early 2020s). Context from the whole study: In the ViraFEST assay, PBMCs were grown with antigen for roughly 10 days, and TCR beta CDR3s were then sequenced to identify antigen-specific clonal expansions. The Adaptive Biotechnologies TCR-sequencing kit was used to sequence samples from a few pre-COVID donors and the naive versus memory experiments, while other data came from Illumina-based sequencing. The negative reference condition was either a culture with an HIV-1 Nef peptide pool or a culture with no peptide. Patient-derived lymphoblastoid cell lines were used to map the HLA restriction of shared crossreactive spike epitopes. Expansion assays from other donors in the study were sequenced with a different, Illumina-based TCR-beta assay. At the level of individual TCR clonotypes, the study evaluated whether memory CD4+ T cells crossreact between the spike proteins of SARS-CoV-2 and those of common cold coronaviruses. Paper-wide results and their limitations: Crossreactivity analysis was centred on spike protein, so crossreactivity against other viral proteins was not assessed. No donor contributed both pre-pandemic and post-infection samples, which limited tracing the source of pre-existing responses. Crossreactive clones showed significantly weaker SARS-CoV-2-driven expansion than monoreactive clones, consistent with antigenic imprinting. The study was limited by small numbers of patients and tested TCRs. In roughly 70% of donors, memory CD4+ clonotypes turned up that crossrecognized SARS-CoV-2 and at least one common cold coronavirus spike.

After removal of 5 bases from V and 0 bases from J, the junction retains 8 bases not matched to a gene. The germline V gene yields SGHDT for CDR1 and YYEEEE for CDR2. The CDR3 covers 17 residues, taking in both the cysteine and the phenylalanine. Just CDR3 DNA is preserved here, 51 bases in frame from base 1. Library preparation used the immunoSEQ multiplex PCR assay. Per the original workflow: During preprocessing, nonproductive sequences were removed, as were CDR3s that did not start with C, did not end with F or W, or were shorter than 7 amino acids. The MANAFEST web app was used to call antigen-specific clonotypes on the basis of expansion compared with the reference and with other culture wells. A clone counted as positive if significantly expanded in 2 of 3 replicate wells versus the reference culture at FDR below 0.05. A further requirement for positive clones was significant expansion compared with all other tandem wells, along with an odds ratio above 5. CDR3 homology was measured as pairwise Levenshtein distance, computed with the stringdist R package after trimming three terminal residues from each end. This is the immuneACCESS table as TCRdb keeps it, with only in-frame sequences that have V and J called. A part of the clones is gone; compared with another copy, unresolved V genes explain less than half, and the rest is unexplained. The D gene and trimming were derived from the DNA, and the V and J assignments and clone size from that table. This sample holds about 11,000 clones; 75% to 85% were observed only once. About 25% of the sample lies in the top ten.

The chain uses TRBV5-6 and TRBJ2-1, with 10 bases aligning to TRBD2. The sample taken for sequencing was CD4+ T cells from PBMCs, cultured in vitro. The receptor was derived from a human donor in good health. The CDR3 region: CASSQGLAASSYNEQFF. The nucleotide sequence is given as TGTGCCAGCAGTCAAGGACTAGCGGCCAGCTCCTACAATGAGCAGTTCTTC.